One sample yielded the 2 T cell receptor beta chains listed below, sequenced in a study of cytomegalovirus exposure and HLA in healthy donors. The PCR used 60 Vbeta and 13 Jbeta primers. Profiled with immunoSEQ multiplex PCR; TCRdb holds only in-frame clones, not every one. Of 250,000 to 350,000 clones listed, 86% are singletons. The sample was PBMCs. These receptors were collected from a man aged 40-50 years in good health and CMV-seropositive.

The rearrangement links TRBV28 to TRBJ2-7, with 7 positions matching TRBD1. The CDR3 sequence is 12 residues long. V was pared by 8 bases and J by 2 bases, with 3 bases of the junction left unmatched. CDR1 and CDR2 from the germline V gene are MDHEN and SYDVKM. The DNA of the CDR3 is TGTGCCAGCCATACAGGGGCCTACGAGCAGTACTTC. Amino acid sequence: CASHTGAYEQYF.

The rearrangement links TRBV11-2 to TRBJ2-5; 10 positions agree with TRBD1. Unmatched junction bases numbered 5, after V lost 2 bases and J lost 5 bases. This CDR3 is 15 amino acids long. Germline CDR1 SGHAT, CDR2 FQNNGV. The CDR3 DNA follows: TGTGCCAGCAGCTTATGGACAGGGGGTGGGGAGACCCAGTACTTC. As protein: CASSLWTGGGETQYF.